The sequence of this TCR beta chain was determined in a study of blood T cell repertoires in COVID-19. About the research overall: Both acute and convalescent COVID-19 samples were obtained from the United States, Italy and Spain.

Libraries were prepared by immunoSEQ multiplex PCR; TCRdb keeps only in-frame clonotypes and omits some of them. This sample has some 74,000 clones; more than 80% occur once, and the top ten carry about 4.8%. Germline V gives CDR1 MNHEY, CDR2 SVGAGI. The CDR3 sequence is 15 residues long. J gave up 2 bases and V 6 bases, and 8 bases lay outside the gene matches. This clone was observed a few times. This chain connects TRBV6-5 to TRBJ2-7; 9 positions agree with TRBD1. The sequenced sample was peripheral blood. This receptor was taken from a woman of 80 years or more with active or convalescent COVID-19. CDR3 residues: CASSAGTGSTYEQYF. CDR3 bases: TGTGCCAGCAGCGCCGGGACAGGGTCGACCTACGAGCAGTACTTC.